The clone carrying this TCR beta chain was observed at least ten times. What it recognizes is unknown. Between the trimmed V and J ends, which lost 3 bases and 4 bases, there was a span of 6 bases. This CDR3 contains 12 residues. The data were taken from a study of T cells in Graves' hyperthyroidism and ophthalmopathy. Study-wide results and caveats: Before onset, by a median of approximately 5.9 months, the model predicted ophthalmopathy. Most thyroid-expanded clonotypes above 0.001 were also found in blood.

TCR beta CDR3 sequences were amplified from RNA transcripts. The TCR CDR3 first-round RT-PCR relied on the HTBI primer set. TCRdb fed the multiplex PCR reads into MiXCR, producing one record per CDR3 protein. The sample includes fewer than 850,000 distinct CDR3 sequences, around 15% of them seen just once. The gene calls are TRBV12-3 or TRBV12-4 and TRBJ1-1; unclear D gene. The receptor was isolated from a man over 45 with Graves' hyperthyroidism. Sequencing was carried out using blood. CDR3 DNA: TGTGCCAGCAGTTTTAGACGCACTGAAGCTTTCTTT. Protein product: CASSFRRTEAFF.